This paragraph covers one T cell receptor (beta chain) sequence. Its specific antigen is unknown. No much larger clone is present one base from it, and per-base qualities are unavailable. The data were taken from a study of blood T cell repertoires in COVID-19 (TCRdb year 2020). About the study as a whole: Collaborator samples came from the United States, Italy and Spain and covered acute and convalescent phases of COVID-19. Samples came from the ongoing ImmuneRACE study (first 160 participants) plus 1,254 subjects from 6 global collaborators. Sample metadata almost always included a de-identified subject ID, COVID-19 status, age in years and sex. The repertoires were released in a freely available public database meant as a resource for research on the immune response to SARS-CoV-2. The material from the prospective study consisted of cDNA or gDNA derived from T cells, B-cell-depleted T cells, or PBMCs. Where available, HLA class I and class II types were taken from metadata supplied by the sample provider and were not determined by assay-based typing. Deeply sampled blood TCRbeta repertoires from subjects exposed to, actively infected with, or recovered from COVID-19 were included in the dataset. The research as a whole found: The amount of clinical and demographic metadata varied by source and participant and was provided uncurated.

Participants in the prospective study were enrolled through a virtual design, were aged roughly 18 to 95 years, and lived in approximately 25 United States geographic areas. In the prospective study, participants were assigned to cohorts based on the clinical history participants reported in a screening survey and a study questionnaire. ImmuneRACE Cohort 3 recovered participants were defined by two consecutive negative NP/OP PCR tests, healthcare professional clearance, or symptom resolution. In the prospective study, mobile phlebotomists collected whole blood, serum and a nasopharyngeal or oropharyngeal swab from each participant. Over a 2-month period, participants in the prospective study had the option of providing additional blood draws and questionnaires. Prospective study blood samples were shipped either frozen or at room temperature before DNA extraction. V is cut by 0 bases and J by 6 bases, and the space between the germline ends is 14 bases. The germline V gene yields SGHAT for CDR1 and FQNNGV for CDR2. From the cysteine up to the phenylalanine, the CDR3 has a length of 16 residues. Only the CDR3 DNA stays, 48 bases, in frame from base 1.

TCRbeta CDR3 regions were amplified from genomic DNA using the immunoSEQ Assay, a bias-controlled multiplex PCR. The authors processed their data as follows. The number of nucleated cells in each sample was estimated by amplification of reference gene primers within the assay. Sequence reads were collapsed and filtered to measure the absolute abundance of every unique TCRbeta CDR3 rearrangement. Productive Simpson clonality was computed per sample as the square root of Simpson's diversity index over productive rearrangements. Held by TCRdb, this immuneACCESS table contains in-frame sequences only and omits some clones. Under half of the omission traces to an unresolved V gene where checked; the cause of the rest is unknown. V, J and clone size are taken as reported in that table, and D and trimming were inferred from the DNA itself. The sample has about 180,000 clones on record, 75% to 90% of them singletons. Of the sample, 5% to 7.5% falls within the top ten clones.

The clonotype was recovered from a man aged 35 to 55 who had recovered from COVID-19. Sequencing input: PBMCs or T cells enriched from blood (not recorded which). The sequence is built from TRBV11-2 and TRBJ2-2; D gene: possibly TRBD2, on 6 matching bases. At the DNA level, the sequence is TGTGCCAGCAGCTTAGAGGGAGGAGGAGGGGCCGGGGAGCTGTTTTTT. Translated, it reads CASSLEGGGGAGELFF. Extended through the reference TRBV11-2 and TRBJ2-2 proteins, this CDR3 yields the full variable domain: EAGVAQSPRYKIIEKRQSVAFWCNPISGHATLYWYQQILGQGPKLLIQFQNNGVVDDSQLPKDRFSAERLKGVDSTLKIQPAKLEDSAVYLCASSLEGGGGAGELFFGEGSRLTVL.